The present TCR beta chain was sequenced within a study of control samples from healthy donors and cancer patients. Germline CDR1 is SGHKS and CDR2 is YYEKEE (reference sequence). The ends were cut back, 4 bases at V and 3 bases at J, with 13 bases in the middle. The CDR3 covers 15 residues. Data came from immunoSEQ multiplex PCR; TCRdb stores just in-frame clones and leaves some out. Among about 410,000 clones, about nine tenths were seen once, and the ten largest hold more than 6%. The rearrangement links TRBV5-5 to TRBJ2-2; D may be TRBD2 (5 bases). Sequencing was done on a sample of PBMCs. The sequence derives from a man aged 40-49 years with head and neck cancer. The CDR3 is CASSRSVGDTGELFF. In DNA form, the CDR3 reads TGTGCCAGCAGCCGGAGTGTGGGAGACACCGGGGAGCTGTTTTTT.